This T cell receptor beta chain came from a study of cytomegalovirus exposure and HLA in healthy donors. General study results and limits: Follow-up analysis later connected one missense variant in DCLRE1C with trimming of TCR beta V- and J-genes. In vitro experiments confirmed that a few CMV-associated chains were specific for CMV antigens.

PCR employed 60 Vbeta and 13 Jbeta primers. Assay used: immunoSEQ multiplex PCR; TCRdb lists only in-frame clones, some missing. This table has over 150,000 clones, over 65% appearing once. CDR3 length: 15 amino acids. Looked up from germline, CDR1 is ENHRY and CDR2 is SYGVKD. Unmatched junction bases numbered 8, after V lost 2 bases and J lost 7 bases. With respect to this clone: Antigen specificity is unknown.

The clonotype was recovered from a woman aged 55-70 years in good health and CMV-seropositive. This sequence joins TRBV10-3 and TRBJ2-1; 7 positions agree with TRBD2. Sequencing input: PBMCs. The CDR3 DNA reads TGTGCCATCAGTGAGATCGAGGGAGGGATGAATGAGCAGTTCTTC. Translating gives CAISEIEGGMNEQFF.